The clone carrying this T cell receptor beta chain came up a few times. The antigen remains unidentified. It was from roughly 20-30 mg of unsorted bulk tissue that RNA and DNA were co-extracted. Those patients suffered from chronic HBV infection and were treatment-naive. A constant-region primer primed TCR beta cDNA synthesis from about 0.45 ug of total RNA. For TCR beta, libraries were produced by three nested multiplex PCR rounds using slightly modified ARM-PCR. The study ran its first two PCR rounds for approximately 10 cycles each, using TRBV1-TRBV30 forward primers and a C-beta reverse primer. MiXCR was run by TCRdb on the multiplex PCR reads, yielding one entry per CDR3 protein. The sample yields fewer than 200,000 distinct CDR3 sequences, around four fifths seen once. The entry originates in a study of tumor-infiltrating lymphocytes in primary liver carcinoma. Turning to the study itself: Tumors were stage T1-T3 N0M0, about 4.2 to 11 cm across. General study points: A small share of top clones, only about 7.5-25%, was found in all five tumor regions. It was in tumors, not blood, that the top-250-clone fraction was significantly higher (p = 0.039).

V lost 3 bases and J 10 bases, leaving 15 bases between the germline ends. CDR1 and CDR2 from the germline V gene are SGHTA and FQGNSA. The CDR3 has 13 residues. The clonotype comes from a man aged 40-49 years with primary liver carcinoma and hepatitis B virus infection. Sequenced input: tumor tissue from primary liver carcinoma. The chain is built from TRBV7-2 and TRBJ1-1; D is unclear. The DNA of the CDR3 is TGTGCCAGCAGCTTTAGACCAAGTGGAGTAGCTTTCTTT. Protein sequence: CASSFRPSGVAFF.